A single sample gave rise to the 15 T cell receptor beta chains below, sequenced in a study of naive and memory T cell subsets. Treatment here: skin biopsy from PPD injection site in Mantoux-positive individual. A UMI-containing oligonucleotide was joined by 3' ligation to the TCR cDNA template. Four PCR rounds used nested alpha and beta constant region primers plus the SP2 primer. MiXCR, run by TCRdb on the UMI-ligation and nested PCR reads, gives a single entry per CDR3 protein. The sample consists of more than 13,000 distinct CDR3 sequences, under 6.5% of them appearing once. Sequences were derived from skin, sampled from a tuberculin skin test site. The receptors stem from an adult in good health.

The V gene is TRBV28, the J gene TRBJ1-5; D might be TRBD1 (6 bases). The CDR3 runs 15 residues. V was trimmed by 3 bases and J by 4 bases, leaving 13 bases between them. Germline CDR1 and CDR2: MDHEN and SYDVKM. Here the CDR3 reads CASSFSGQLNQPQHF. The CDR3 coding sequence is TGTGCCAGCAGTTTTAGCGGACAGTTGAATCAGCCCCAGCATTTT.

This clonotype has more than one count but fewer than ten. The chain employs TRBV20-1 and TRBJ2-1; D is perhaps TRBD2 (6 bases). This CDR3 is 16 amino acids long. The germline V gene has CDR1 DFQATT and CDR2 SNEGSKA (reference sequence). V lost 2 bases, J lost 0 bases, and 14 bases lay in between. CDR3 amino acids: CSARRLVTLSYNEQFF. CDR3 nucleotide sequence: TGCAGTGCTAGACGACTAGTAACCCTCTCCTACAATGAGCAGTTCTTC.

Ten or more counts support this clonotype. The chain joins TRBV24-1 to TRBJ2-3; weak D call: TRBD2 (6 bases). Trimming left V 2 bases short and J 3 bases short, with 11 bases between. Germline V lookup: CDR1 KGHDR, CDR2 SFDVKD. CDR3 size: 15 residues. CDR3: CATSDSGLSTDTQYF. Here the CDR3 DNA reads TGTGCCACCAGTGATTCGGGACTCTCGACAGATACGCAGTATTTT.

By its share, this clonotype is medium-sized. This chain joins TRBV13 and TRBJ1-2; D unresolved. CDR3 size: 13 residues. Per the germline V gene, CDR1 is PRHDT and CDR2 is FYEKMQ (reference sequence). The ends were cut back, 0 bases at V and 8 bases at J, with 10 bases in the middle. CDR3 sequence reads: CASSLGQARGYTF. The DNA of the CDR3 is TGTGCCAGCAGCTTAGGGCAGGCGAGGGGCTACACCTTC.

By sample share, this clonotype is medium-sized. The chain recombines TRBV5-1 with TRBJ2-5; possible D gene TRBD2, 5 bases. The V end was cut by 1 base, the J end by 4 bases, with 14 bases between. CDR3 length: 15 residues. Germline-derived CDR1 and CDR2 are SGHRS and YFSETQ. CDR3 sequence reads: CASSLLGRGRETQYF. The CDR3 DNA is TGCGCCAGCAGCTTGCTTGGCAGAGGGCGAGAGACCCAGTACTTC.

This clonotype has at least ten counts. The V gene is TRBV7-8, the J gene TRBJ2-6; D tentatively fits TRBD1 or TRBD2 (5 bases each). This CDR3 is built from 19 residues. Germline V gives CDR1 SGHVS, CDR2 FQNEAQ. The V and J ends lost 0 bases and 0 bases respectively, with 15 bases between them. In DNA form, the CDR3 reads TGTGCCAGCAGCTTAGCGGGGACCGCTGGCCACTCTGGGGCCAACGTCCTGACTTTC. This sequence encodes CASSLAGTAGHSGANVLTF.

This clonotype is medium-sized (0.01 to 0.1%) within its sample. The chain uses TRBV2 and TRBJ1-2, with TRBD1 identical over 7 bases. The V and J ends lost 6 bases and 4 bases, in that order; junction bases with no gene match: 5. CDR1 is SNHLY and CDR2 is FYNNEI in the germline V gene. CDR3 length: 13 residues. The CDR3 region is CASRTGSAYGYTF. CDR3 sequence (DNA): TGTGCCAGCAGGACAGGGAGCGCCTATGGCTACACCTTC.

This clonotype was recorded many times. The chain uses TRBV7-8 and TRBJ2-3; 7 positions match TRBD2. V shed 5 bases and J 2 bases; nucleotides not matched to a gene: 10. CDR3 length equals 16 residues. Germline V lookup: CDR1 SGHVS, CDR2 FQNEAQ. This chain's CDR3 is CASSKRPSGNTDTQYF. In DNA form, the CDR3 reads TGTGCCAGCAGCAAAAGACCTAGCGGAAACACAGATACGCAGTATTTT.

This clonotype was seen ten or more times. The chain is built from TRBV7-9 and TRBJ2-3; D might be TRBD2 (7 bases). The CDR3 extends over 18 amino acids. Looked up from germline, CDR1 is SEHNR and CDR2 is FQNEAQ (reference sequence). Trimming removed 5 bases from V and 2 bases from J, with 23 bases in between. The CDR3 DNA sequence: TGTGCCAGCAGCCCTAGGGGGGGGCGTGCGGGGCTCACAGATACGCAGTATTTT. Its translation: CASSPRGGRAGLTDTQYF.

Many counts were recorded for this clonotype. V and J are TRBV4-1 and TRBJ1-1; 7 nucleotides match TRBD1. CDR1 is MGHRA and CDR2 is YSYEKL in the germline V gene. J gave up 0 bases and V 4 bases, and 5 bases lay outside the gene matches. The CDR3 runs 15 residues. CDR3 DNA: TGCGCCAGCAGCCTACGGGACAGTCTGAACACTGAAGCTTTCTTT. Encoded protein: CASSLRDSLNTEAFF.

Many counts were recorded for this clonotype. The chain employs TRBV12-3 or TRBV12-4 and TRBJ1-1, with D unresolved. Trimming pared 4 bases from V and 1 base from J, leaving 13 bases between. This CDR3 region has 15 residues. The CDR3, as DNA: TGTGCCAGCAGTTCCGCGGGCTTAGCGAACACTGAAGCTTTCTTT. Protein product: CASSSAGLANTEAFF.

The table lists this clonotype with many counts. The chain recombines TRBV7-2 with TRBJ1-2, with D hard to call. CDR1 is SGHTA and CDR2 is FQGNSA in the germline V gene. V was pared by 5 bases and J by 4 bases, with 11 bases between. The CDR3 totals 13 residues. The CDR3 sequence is CASSPQPIYGYTF. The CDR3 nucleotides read TGTGCCAGCAGCCCCCAGCCGATCTATGGCTACACCTTC. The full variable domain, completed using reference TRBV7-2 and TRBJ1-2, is GAGVSQSPSNKVTEKGKDVELRCDPISGHTALYWYRQSLGQGLEFLIYFQGNSAPDKSGLPSDRFSAERTGGSVSTLTIQRTQQEDSAVYLCASSPQPIYGYTFGSGTRLTVV.

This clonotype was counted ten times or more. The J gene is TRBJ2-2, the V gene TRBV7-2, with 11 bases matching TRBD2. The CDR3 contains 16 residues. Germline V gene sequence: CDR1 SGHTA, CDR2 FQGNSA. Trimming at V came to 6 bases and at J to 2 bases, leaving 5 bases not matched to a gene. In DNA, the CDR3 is TGTGCCAGCAGACAACTAGCGGGAGTAAACACCGGGGAGCTGTTTTTT. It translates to CASRQLAGVNTGELFF.

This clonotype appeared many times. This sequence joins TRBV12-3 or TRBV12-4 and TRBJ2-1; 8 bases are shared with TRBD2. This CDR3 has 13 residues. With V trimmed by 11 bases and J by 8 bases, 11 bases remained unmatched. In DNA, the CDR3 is TGTGCCTGGCCGCGGGGGGCGAGCGATGAGCAGTTCTTC. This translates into CAWPRGASDEQFF.

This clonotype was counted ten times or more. CDR3 loop: CASRAQGDNQPQHF. CDR3 nucleotide sequence: TGTGCCAGCCGAGCCCAGGGGGACAATCAGCCCCAGCATTTT. This sequence joins TRBV12-3 or TRBV12-4 and TRBJ1-5, with TRBD1 identical over 7 bases. With 8 bases clipped from V and 3 bases from J, the junction kept 7 bases outside the gene matches. This CDR3 contains 14 residues.